In this sample, the clone carrying this T cell receptor beta chain is medium-sized. This entry is derived from a study of T and B cells in COVID-19 patients. V trimming: 5 bases; J trimming: 7 bases; junction bases outside the gene matches: 14. The germline V gene has CDR1 SQVTM and CDR2 ANQGSEA. The CDR3 contains 14 residues. Blood genomic DNA input for TRB amplification was 250-500 ng. TRB rearrangements were amplified by multiplex PCR with BIOMED2 TRB-A/B primers. One entry per CDR3 protein, called by TCRdb with MiXCR from the multiplex PCR reads. The data contain some 17,000 distinct CDR3 sequences, approximately 26% of them seen just once; the ten biggest clones take up about 3%.

The chain joins TRBV29-1 to TRBJ2-7, with 7 bases that match TRBD2. Sequencing was carried out using blood. This TCR derives from a human donor who had recovered from COVID-19. In DNA, the CDR3 is TGCAGCGTTACCGGGGGGTCGCCCAAAGAGGAGCAGTACTTC. Its translation is CSVTGGSPKEEQYF.